Sequencing of this T cell receptor (beta chain) was carried out in a study of shared clonotypes between healthy human individuals. Whole-study context: The donor group consisted of a couple of women and a few men, aged 18 to 49.

Germline-derived CDR1 and CDR2 are SGHNT and YENEEA. The CDR3 covers 15 residues. Trimming took 0 bases from V and 5 from J; bases not matched to a gene: 2. Repertoires were generated with immunoSEQ multiplex PCR, while TCRdb's copy carries only in-frame clones and drops some. The sample gives fewer than 850,000 clones, about 96% of which show up once; under 0.25% is in the top ten. Terminally differentiated effector memory CD45RA+ cells were excluded from the naive CD8 cells, which were CD45RO-negative and positively selected for CCR7. Source material: naive CD8+ T cells sorted from blood. The chain is built from TRBV11-3 and TRBJ2-7; 12 bases agree with TRBD2. The clonotype comes from a man younger than 45 in good health. The CDR3 nucleotides read TGTGCCAGCAGCTTAGATCGGACTAGCGGGAACGAGCAGTACTTC. This codes for CASSLDRTSGNEQYF.